This T cell receptor (beta chain) was recovered during a study of T cells in Graves' hyperthyroidism and ophthalmopathy. Study in general: At the time of initial diagnosis and before any treatment, peripheral blood was collected.

Germline CDR1 reads SNHLY; CDR2 reads FYNNEI. CDR3 size: 15 residues. V gave up 5 bases and J gave up 0 bases, with 14 bases separating them. Study-wide findings and caveats: For ophthalmopathy, model prediction preceded onset by a median roughly 5.9 months.

Researchers amplified the TCR beta CDR3 regions from RNA transcripts. The primer set for the first-round RT-PCR of the TCR CDR3 was HTBI. Each CDR3 protein gets one entry after TCRdb re-called the multiplex PCR reads with MiXCR. This sample has hundreds of thousands of distinct CDR3 sequences, with roughly 20% found just once. In this sample, this clonotype turned up many times. The antigen is unknown. The sample comprised blood. This clonotype originated in a man in his thirties or forties with Graves' ophthalmopathy. The chain employs TRBV2 and TRBJ2-7; the D gene is possibly TRBD1 (6 bases). For the CDR3, the DNA is TGTGCCAGCAGTTATGACAGGACCCCCTCCTACGAGCAGTACTTC. Its translation is CASSYDRTPSYEQYF. Full variable domain (remainder filled in from reference TRBV2 and TRBJ2-7): EPEVTQTPSHQVTQMGQEVILRCVPISNHLYFYWYRQILGQKVEFLVSFYNNEISEKSEIFDDQFSVERPDGSNFTLKIRSTKLEDSAMYFCASSYDRTPSYEQYFGPGTRLTVT.